This entry describes one TCR beta chain. The germline V gene encodes CDR1 ENHRY and CDR2 SYGVKD. The trim removed 5 bases at V and 7 bases at J, leaving 7 bases unmatched. The CDR3 is made up of 13 amino acids. The source of the sample is a study of metastatic and nonmetastatic thyroid tumors. The entire patient cohort was treatment-naive prior to thyroid surgery. In the original workflow: CDR3 was compared across clinicopathological groups, and the resulting differences were used to build a distant-metastasis classifier for papillary thyroid cancer. Using MiXCR, TCRdb re-called clones from the PCR reads. The V and J calls come from TCRdb's annotation, not from the publication. The table has about 28,000 clones, 3.5% to 4% seen once.

The J gene is TRBJ1-2, the V gene TRBV10-3, with 7 bases lining up with TRBD1. The sample consisted of blood. This TCR came from a male donor with papillary thyroid cancer or a benign thyroid nodule (not recorded which). Some clones in this sample may be carry-over from other donors' samples. CDR3 sequence reads: CAISSDRDAGYTF. CDR3 nucleotides: TGTGCCATCAGTAGTGACAGGGATGCTGGCTACACCTTC.